The rows below give T cell receptor beta chains drawn from one sample of a study of T-cell memory formation after mild COVID-19. From the 5' RACE reads, TCRdb called clonotypes with MiXCR, one entry per CDR3 protein. This sample has a few hundred thousand distinct CDR3 sequences, with 7.5% to 10% found just once. Material for sequencing was PBMCs or a T cell subset sorted from them (not recorded which). The receptors come from a man aged 18 to 29 who had mild COVID-19 (a few samples of this study predate the infection). Cell type and time point are not known. Both conserved end residues are part of each CDR3. Each record gives: clone size, J gene, V gene, D gene, CDR3 protein, CDR3 DNA. The D gene is left open where the match is weak. Some rows have no size entry. The others give once, few or many, or a class for an expanded clone.

size: -; J: TRBJ2-5; V: TRBV7-9; D: -; CDR3: CASSRGGSGEETQYF; DNA: TGTGCCAGCAGCCGCGGGGGCAGCGGGGAAGAGACCCAGTACTTC
size: few; J: TRBJ1-3; V: TRBV5-5; D: -; CDR3: CASSRGDLSSSGNTIYF; DNA: TGTGCCAGCAGCCGCGGGGACCTATCGAGCTCTGGAAACACCATATATTTT
size: -; J: TRBJ2-3; V: TRBV7-7; D: -; CDR3: CASSLGVGITTDTQYF; DNA: TGTGCTAGCAGCTTAGGAGTCGGGATAACAACAGATACGCAGTATTTT
size: -; J: TRBJ1-2; V: TRBV4-2; D: -; CDR3: CASSQDPGPLYGYTF; DNA: TGTGCCAGCAGCCAAGATCCCGGCCCGCTCTATGGCTACACCTTC
size: few; J: TRBJ2-2; V: TRBV29-1; D: TRBD1; CDR3: CSVLDRAIGELFF; DNA: TGCAGCGTTCTGGACAGGGCCATTGGGGAGCTGTTTTTT
size: -; J: TRBJ2-5; V: TRBV7-2; D: -; CDR3: CASSSGGGVGETQYF; DNA: TGTGCCAGCAGCTCAGGAGGGGGTGTGGGAGAGACCCAGTACTTC
size: few; J: TRBJ2-1; V: TRBV27; D: -; CDR3: CASSSPGTPNEQFF; DNA: TGTGCCAGCAGTTCACCCGGGACTCCTAATGAGCAGTTCTTC
size: -; J: TRBJ1-1; V: TRBV7-9; D: TRBD1; CDR3: CASSLAWTGEDTEAFF; DNA: TGTGCCAGCAGCTTAGCGTGGACAGGGGAGGACACTGAAGCTTTCTTT
size: many; J: TRBJ2-5; V: TRBV5-1; D: -; CDR3: CASSLVGETQYF; DNA: TGCGCCAGCAGCTTGGTTGGAGAGACCCAGTACTTC
size: -; J: TRBJ2-5; V: TRBV6-5; D: -; CDR3: CASSPRDGSETQYF; DNA: TGTGCCAGCAGCCCAAGGGACGGATCTGAGACCCAGTACTTC
size: few; J: TRBJ2-2; V: TRBV28; D: -; CDR3: CASSLQDGELFF; DNA: TGTGCCAGCAGTTTGCAGGACGGGGAGCTGTTTTTT
size: -; J: TRBJ2-2; V: TRBV12-3/TRBV12-4; D: -; CDR3: CASSFRPGELFF; DNA: TGTGCCAGCAGTTTCCGGCCCGGGGAGCTGTTTTTT
size: -; J: TRBJ2-5; V: TRBV12-3/TRBV12-4; D: TRBD1; CDR3: CASRRTGTRETQYF; DNA: TGTGCCAGCAGAAGGACAGGGACCAGGGAGACCCAGTACTTC
size: few; J: TRBJ2-7; V: TRBV4-3; D: -; CDR3: CASSQDERTEREQYF; DNA: TGCGCCAGCAGCCAAGATGAGAGAACGGAGAGGGAGCAGTACTTC
size: few; J: TRBJ1-1; V: TRBV7-3; D: -; CDR3: CASSLHPGAVTEAFF; DNA: TGTGCCAGCAGCTTACATCCGGGGGCGGTCACTGAAGCTTTCTTT